Listed below are T cell receptor beta chains from one sample, sequenced in a study of metastatic and nonmetastatic thyroid tumors. TCRdb reassembled clones from the PCR reads with MiXCR. Of tens of thousands of clones in the sample, 14% to 15% were seen once. The sample was blood. The receptor source for this set is a female donor with papillary thyroid cancer or a benign thyroid nodule (not recorded which). Some clones in this sample may be carry-over from other donors' samples. CDR3s include the opening cysteine and the closing phenylalanine or tryptophan. A D gene is named only where the DNA matches it firmly. The size of a clone is reported for some rows only, either as once, few or many, or as a class for expanded clones.

CDR3 length | J gene | V gene | D gene | clone size | CDR3 DNA | CDR3 protein
15 | TRBJ2-6 | TRBV11-2 | - | - | TGTGCCAGCAGCCCGTCTGACTCTGGGGCCAACGTCCTGACTTTC | CASSPSDSGANVLTF
15 | TRBJ2-7 | TRBV6-1 | - | medium-sized | TGTGCCAGCAGCCGCGTGGGGGTAGATTCCTACGAGCAGTACTTC | CASSRVGVDSYEQYF
13 | TRBJ1-4 | TRBV28 | TRBD1 | many | TGTGCCAGCTACACAGGGGACCGGGAAAAACTGTTTTTT | CASYTGDREKLFF
15 | TRBJ2-1 | TRBV6-5 | - | - | TGTGCCAGCAATTACAGGGCCTCCGGTAATGATGAGCAGTTCTTC | CASNYRASGNDEQFF
16 | TRBJ2-7 | TRBV6-1 | - | medium-sized | TGTGCCAGCAGTTCCCCGGCGGCAGGACAATCCTACGAGCAGTACTTC | CASSSPAAGQSYEQYF
14 | TRBJ1-4 | TRBV3-1 | TRBD1 | many | TGTGCCAGCAGCCAAAGGACAGGGGATGAAAAACTGTTTTTT | CASSQRTGDEKLFF
12 | TRBJ1-6 | TRBV6-1 | TRBD1 | medium-sized | TGTGCCATTGGACAGGGTAATTCACCCCTCCACTTT | CAIGQGNSPLHF
13 | TRBJ1-1 | TRBV20-1 | - | many | TGCAGTGCCCCGGGGCCCTTGAACACTGAAGCTTTCTTT | CSAPGPLNTEAFF
15 | TRBJ2-1 | TRBV9 | - | many | TGTGCCAGCAGCGCCGGAGGAGGGGGGTACAATGAGCAGTTCTTC | CASSAGGGGYNEQFF
12 | TRBJ2-7 | TRBV6-2/TRBV6-3 | TRBD1 | medium-sized | TGTGTCACGCAGGGACAGAACTACGAGCAGTACTTC | CVTQGQNYEQYF
14 | TRBJ1-4 | TRBV28 | - | many | TGTGCCAGCAGTTTGGATGTGGCTAATGAAAAACTGTTTTTT | CASSLDVANEKLFF
14 | TRBJ1-2 | TRBV5-4 | - | - | TGTGCCAGTAGCTTAACTACAGGACCTGGGGGCTACACCTTC | CASSLTTGPGGYTF
13 | TRBJ1-5 | TRBV6-1 | - | - | TGTGCCGGCGCGGGGGGGGCAGGGCAGCCCCAGCATTTT | CAGAGGAGQPQHF